Here is one T cell receptor beta chain with its context. The source of the sample is a study of T cell responses to AZD1222 COVID-19 vaccine. Profiled with immunoSEQ multiplex PCR; TCRdb holds only in-frame clones, not every one. The table has approximately 70,000 clones, more than 75% seen once. In germline, CDR1 is SQVTM, CDR2 ANQGSEA. This CDR3 has 15 residues. The V and J ends lost 4 bases and 1 base respectively, with 13 bases between them. The source is an adult who received the MenACWY meningococcal vaccine as a control. The source was peripheral blood, collected 28 days after the second dose of the MenACWY control vaccine. V is TRBV29-1 and J is TRBJ2-2, with a possible D match to TRBD2 (5 bases). The CDR3 region is CSVASGLGNTGELFF. CDR3 in DNA: TGCAGCGTTGCGAGCGGCTTAGGGAACACCGGGGAGCTGTTTTTT.